Shown below are 3 T cell receptor beta chains from a single sample sequenced in a study of naive and memory T cell subsets. Both TRBC1 and TRBC2 were covered by a beta constant-region primer of two equimolar oligonucleotides. Nested alpha and beta constant-region primers with the SP2 primer drove four PCR rounds on ligated cDNA. TCRdb itself ran the UMI-ligation and nested PCR reads through MiXCR, one entry per CDR3 protein. The sample holds under 35,000 distinct CDR3 sequences, roughly 20% seen once. The sample taken for sequencing was effector memory CD4+ T cells from blood. Subset of the sample: effector memory, CD45RA- CD27-. The receptors here all came from a human donor in good health.

This clonotype was recorded at least ten times. The chain recombines TRBV6-4 with TRBJ1-2; D is ambiguous. CDR3 size: 14 residues. Germline lookup yields CDR1 MRHNA and CDR2 SNTAGT. The V end was cut by 2 bases, the J end by 4 bases, with 11 bases between. The CDR3 sequence: CASSDRERGYGYTF. CDR3 nucleotide sequence: TGTGCCAGCAGTGACCGGGAACGTGGCTATGGCTACACCTTC.

The J gene is TRBJ1-2, the V gene TRBV6-5; no clear D. The CDR3 extends over 13 amino acids. Trimming took 0 bases from V and 7 from J, leaving 9 bases between them. The V gene's germline CDR1 is MNHEY and CDR2 SVGAGI. CDR3 sequence reads: CASSYSVVGGYTF. In nucleotides, the CDR3 is TGTGCCAGCAGTTACTCGGTGGTCGGTGGCTACACCTTC.

This clonotype came up once. The chain couples TRBV4-1 to TRBJ2-2; possibly TRBD1 for D (6 bases). V lost 3 bases and J lost 5, with 13 bases in between. Germline loops: CDR1 MGHRA, CDR2 YSYEKL. This CDR3 is 15 amino acids long. The CDR3 sequence is CASSHHTGFTGELFF. CDR3 bases: TGCGCCAGCAGCCACCACACAGGGTTTACCGGGGAGCTGTTTTTT.